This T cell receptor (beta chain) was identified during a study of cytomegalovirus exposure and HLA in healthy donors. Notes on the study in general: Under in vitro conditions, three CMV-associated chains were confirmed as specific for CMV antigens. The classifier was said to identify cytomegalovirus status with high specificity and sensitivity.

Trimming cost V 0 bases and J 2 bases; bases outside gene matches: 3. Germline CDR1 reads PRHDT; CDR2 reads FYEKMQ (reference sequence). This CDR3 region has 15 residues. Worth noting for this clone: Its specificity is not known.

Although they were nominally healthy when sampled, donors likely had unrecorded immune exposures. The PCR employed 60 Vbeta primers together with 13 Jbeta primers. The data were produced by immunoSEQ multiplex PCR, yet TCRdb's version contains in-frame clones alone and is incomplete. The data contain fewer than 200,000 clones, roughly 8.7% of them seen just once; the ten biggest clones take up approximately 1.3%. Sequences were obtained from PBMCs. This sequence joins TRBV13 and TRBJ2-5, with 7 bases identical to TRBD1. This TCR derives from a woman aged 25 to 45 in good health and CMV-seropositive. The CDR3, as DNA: TGTGCCAGCAGCTTAGGCCAACAGGGGCAAGAGACCCAGTACTTC. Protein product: CASSLGQQGQETQYF.